This T cell receptor beta chain originates from a study of blood T cell repertoires in COVID-19. Across the whole study: The United States, Italy and Spain were the sources of the acute and convalescent COVID-19 samples. The cDNA or gDNA used as material had been derived from T cells, B-cell-depleted T cells, or PBMCs.

This clone was detected once. The CDR3 is 13 residues long. Germline CDR1 reads SGHTA; CDR2 reads FQGNSA. The V and J ends lost 5 bases and 5 bases respectively, with 12 bases between them. In the original analysis: Amplification with reference gene primers provided the estimates of nucleated cell counts. Here immunoSEQ multiplex PCR was the method, and the copy in TCRdb shows in-frame clones only, minus some. V, J and clone size derive from that table, while D and trimming were established from the DNA sequence. The data show 250,000 or so clones, around 86% seen once. Sequencing was done on a sample of peripheral blood. V gene TRBV7-2 combines with J gene TRBJ1-1; D is uncertain. This receptor was identified in a woman in her 70s with active or convalescent COVID-19. CDR3 region: CASSPNGITEAFF. The CDR3 region has the DNA TGTGCCAGCAGCCCCAATGGCATTACTGAAGCTTTCTTT. Complete variable domain (other parts from reference TRBV7-2 and TRBJ1-1): GAGVSQSPSNKVTEKGKDVELRCDPISGHTALYWYRQSLGQGLEFLIYFQGNSAPDKSGLPSDRFSAERTGGSVSTLTIQRTQQEDSAVYLCASSPNGITEAFFGQGTRLTVV.